This T cell receptor beta chain was retrieved from a study of cytomegalovirus exposure and HLA in healthy donors. Whole-study results and caveats: Among CMV-associated TCR beta chains, most appeared HLA-restricted in a later analysis.

The study ran its PCR with 60 Vbeta and 13 Jbeta primers. Libraries were prepared by immunoSEQ multiplex PCR; TCRdb keeps only in-frame clonotypes and omits some of them. The table lists about 160,000 clones, 80% to 90% of them singletons. J was trimmed by 7 bases and V by 6 bases; bases with no gene match: 12. The CDR3 covers 15 residues. The germline gives CDR1 MNHEY, CDR2 SMNVEV (reference sequence). Of note for this clone: What it binds is unknown.

V usage is TRBV27 and J usage is TRBJ1-5, with 7 bases fitting TRBD1. This receptor was identified in a male donor in good health and CMV-seronegative. The sample taken for sequencing was PBMCs. CDR3 DNA: TGTGCCAGCAGCTCTAGACAGGGAAGCGAACAGCCCCAGCATTTT. It is translated as CASSSRQGSEQPQHF.